Listed below are T cell receptor beta chains from one sample, sequenced in a study of T cells after yellow fever vaccination. TCRdb fed the 5' RACE reads into MiXCR, producing one record per CDR3 protein. Of approximately 140,000 distinct CDR3 sequences detected, 6.5% to 8.5% appear once; the ten largest clones hold approximately 0.78%. The specimen comprised CD4+ T cells sorted from PBMCs, sampled 5 days after the yellow fever booster vaccination. Source of these receptors: a man aged 25 to 40 who received the YFV17D yellow fever vaccine. The CDR3 runs from the conserved cysteine through the conserved F or W. The D gene is left open where the match is weak. Some rows have no size entry. The others give once, few or many, or a class for an expanded clone.

many	TRBJ2-3	NA	TRBV6-5	15	TGTGCCAGCCGCCGCGGACTTAGTAGCACAGATACGCAGTATTTT	CASRRGLSSTDTQYF
many	TRBJ2-4	NA	TRBV7-8	16	TGTGCCAGCAGCGAGAGAAGGATTTCAGCCAAAAACATTCAGTACTTC	CASSERRISAKNIQYF
many	TRBJ2-7	TRBD2	TRBV7-2	14	TGTGCCAGCAGCTCGGGACTAGCGGGAGTTGACTCTTACTTC	CASSSGLAGVDSYF
many	TRBJ2-7	TRBD1	TRBV5-6	12	TGTGCCAGCAGCACAGGGGGCTACGAGCAGTACTTC	CASSTGGYEQYF
many	TRBJ2-1	TRBD2	TRBV28	17	TGTGCCAGCAGTCTGCCCTTAGGGGGACTAGTGGGCAATGAGCAGTTCTTC	CASSLPLGGLVGNEQFF
many	TRBJ1-2	NA	TRBV7-2	15	TGTGCCAGCAGCCCAAGACTCTCCGCCGGCTATGGCTACACCTTC	CASSPRLSAGYGYTF
NA	TRBJ2-1	NA	TRBV14	14	TGTGCCAGCAGCCAAGACCTCGTTTTCAATGAGCAGTTCTTC	CASSQDLVFNEQFF
many	TRBJ2-7	NA	TRBV20-1	14	TGCAGTGCTAGTTATACATGGGGCTCCTACGAGCAGTACTTC	CSASYTWGSYEQYF
many	TRBJ2-5	NA	TRBV20-1	13	TGCAGTGCTAGCGCCCTTGGGGGAGAGACCCAGTACTTC	CSASALGGETQYF
few	TRBJ1-3	TRBD1	TRBV7-3	14	TGTGCCAGCAGCCAACAGGGGGCTGGAAACACCATATATTTT	CASSQQGAGNTIYF
many	TRBJ2-7	NA	TRBV6-1	14	TGTGCCAGCAGCACCCCCGGGTTCTTATACGAGCAGTACTTC	CASSTPGFLYEQYF
many	TRBJ2-5	TRBD2	TRBV6-2/TRBV6-3	11	TGTGCCAGCAGCTCTAGCGGGTCCCAGTACTTC	CASSSSGSQYF
few	TRBJ2-3	NA	TRBV7-2	14	TGTGCCAGCAGCTCTAGGGGGGCCACAGATACGCAGTATTTT	CASSSRGATDTQYF
many	TRBJ1-1	TRBD1	TRBV2	17	TGTGCCAGCAGAGATACCATATCGGACAGGGGGAGGACTGAAGCTTTCTTT	CASRDTISDRGRTEAFF
many	TRBJ2-1	TRBD2	TRBV14	13	TGTGCCAGCAGCCAAGATATTGACGGGAGGCCGTTCTTC	CASSQDIDGRPFF
many	TRBJ2-1	TRBD2	TRBV15	16	TGTGCCACCAGCAGAGATAAGGGACTAGAATACAATGAGCAGTTCTTC	CATSRDKGLEYNEQFF
many	TRBJ1-1	TRBD1	TRBV7-8	11	TGTGCCAGCAGCCCTTACGACAGGGCGAAGTTT	CASSPYDRAKF
many	TRBJ2-5	NA	TRBV29-1	12	TGCAGCGTTGTCCGGAAAAGAGAGACCCAGTACTTC	CSVVRKRETQYF
many	TRBJ1-5	TRBD1	TRBV20-1	13	TGCAGTGCTGCCGGGACAGGGGATCAGCCCCAGCATTTT	CSAAGTGDQPQHF
many	TRBJ2-3	NA	TRBV20-1	12	TGCAGTGCTAGAGATGAATTTGTGACGCAGTATTTT	CSARDEFVTQYF
many	TRBJ1-4	NA	TRBV12-3/TRBV12-4	15	TGTGCCAGCAGTTTATTTAGGGGGATGAGTGAAAAACTGTTTTTT	CASSLFRGMSEKLFF
many	TRBJ2-7	TRBD2	TRBV20-1	15	TGCAGTGCTAGAGGGATAGCGGGAGGGTTCCACGAGCAGTACTTC	CSARGIAGGFHEQYF
NA	TRBJ2-2	TRBD1	TRBV7-6	15	TGTGCCAGCAGCCAGGGACAGGGAAACACCGGGGAGCTGTTTTTT	CASSQGQGNTGELFF
many	TRBJ1-4	NA	TRBV6-1	14	TGTGCCAGCACCTCAGGGCCAACTAATGAAAAACTGTTTTTT	CASTSGPTNEKLFF
NA	TRBJ2-2	NA	TRBV5-1	14	TGCGCCAGCAGCCCGGTGATGCGCACCGGGGAGCTGTTTTTT	CASSPVMRTGELFF
many	TRBJ2-3	NA	TRBV7-6	19	TGTGCCAGCAGCCTCACTTCACCCTTTCTAAGCGTTAGCACAGATACGCAGTATTTT	CASSLTSPFLSVSTDTQYF